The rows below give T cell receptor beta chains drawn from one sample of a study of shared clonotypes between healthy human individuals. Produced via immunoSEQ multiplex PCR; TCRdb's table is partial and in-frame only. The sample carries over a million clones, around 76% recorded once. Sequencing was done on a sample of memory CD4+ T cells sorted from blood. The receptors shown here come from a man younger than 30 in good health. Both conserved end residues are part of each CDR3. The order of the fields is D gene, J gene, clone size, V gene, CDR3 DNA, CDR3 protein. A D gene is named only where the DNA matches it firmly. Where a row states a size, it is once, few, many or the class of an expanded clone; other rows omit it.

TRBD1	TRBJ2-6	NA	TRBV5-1	TGCGCCAGCCGGGGACAGGGGACTGGGGCCAACGTCCTGACTTTC	CASRGQGTGANVLTF
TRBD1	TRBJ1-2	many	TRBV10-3	TGTGCCATCAACAGACAGGGCTATGGCTACACCTTC	CAINRQGYGYTF
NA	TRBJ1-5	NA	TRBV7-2	TGTGCCAGCAACCAGGGCCCAAGCAATCAGCCCCAGCATTTT	CASNQGPSNQPQHF
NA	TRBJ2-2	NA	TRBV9	TGTGCCAGCAGCGTGGCCCCTGACACCGGGGAGCTGTTTTTT	CASSVAPDTGELFF
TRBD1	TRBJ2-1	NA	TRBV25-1	TGTGCCAGCAATCGACAGGGGAACCAGCAGCAGTTCTTC	CASNRQGNQQQFF
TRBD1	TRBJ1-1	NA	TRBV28	TGTGCCAGCAGTTACGCCGGGACAGGGGGGACTGAAGCTTTCTTT	CASSYAGTGGTEAFF
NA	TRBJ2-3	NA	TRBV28	TGTGCCTTATTGGCTAGCGACACAGATACGCAGTATTTT	CALLASDTDTQYF
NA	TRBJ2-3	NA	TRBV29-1	TGCGTGGGGGGTAGCACAGATACGCAGTATTTT	CVGGSTDTQYF
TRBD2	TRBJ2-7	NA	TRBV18	TGTGCCAGCTCACCAGGGCTAGCGGGGGGCCCTACCTACGAGCAGTACTTC	CASSPGLAGGPTYEQYF
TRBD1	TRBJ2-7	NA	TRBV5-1	TGCGCCAGCAGCCCCCGCACAGGGGGTTTCTCGTACGAGCAGTACTTC	CASSPRTGGFSYEQYF
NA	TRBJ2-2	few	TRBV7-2	TGTGCCAGCAGCCCAAGGGTCGGGGAGCTGTTTTTT	CASSPRVGELFF
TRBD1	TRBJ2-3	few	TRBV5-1	TGCGCCAGCAGCTTGGGACAGGGACCAGATACGCAGTATTTT	CASSLGQGPDTQYF
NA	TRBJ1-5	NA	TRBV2	TGTGCCAGCCGGGGTTTTAGCAATCAGCCCCAGCATTTT	CASRGFSNQPQHF
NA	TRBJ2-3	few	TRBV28	TGTGCCAGCACCAGCTTGGATACGCAGTATTTT	CASTSLDTQYF
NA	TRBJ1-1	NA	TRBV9	TGTGCCAGCAGCTTAACAGACGTTCCTTTAAACACTGAAGCTTTCTTT	CASSLTDVPLNTEAFF
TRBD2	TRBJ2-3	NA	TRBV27	TGTGCCAGCAGCCGTAGCGGGGCTAGCACAGATACGCAGTATTTT	CASSRSGASTDTQYF
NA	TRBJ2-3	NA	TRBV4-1	TGCGCCAGCAGCTCCAACCCTAGCATATCAGATACGCAGTATTTT	CASSSNPSISDTQYF
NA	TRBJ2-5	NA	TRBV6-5	TGTGCCAGCAGCCCGGGTCCTTCGGGGACCCAGTACTTC	CASSPGPSGTQYF
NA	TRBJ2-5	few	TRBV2	TGTGCCAGCAGTACGGAGACCCAGTACTTC	CASSTETQYF
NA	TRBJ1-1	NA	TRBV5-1	TGCGCCAGCAGCTTGGGTGGGGCGAGGAACACTGAAGCTTTCTTT	CASSLGGARNTEAFF
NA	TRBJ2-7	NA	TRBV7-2	TGTGCCAGCAGCTTAGAAGAGGGAGCTACGGGGCAGTACTTC	CASSLEEGATGQYF
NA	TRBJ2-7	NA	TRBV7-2	TGTGCCAGCAGCTTAGTGTACGAGCAGTACTTC	CASSLVYEQYF
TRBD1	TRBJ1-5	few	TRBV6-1	TGTGCCAGCAGCCCGACAGGGGGCTATCAGCCCCAGCATTTT	CASSPTGGYQPQHF
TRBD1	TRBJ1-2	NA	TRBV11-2	TGTGCCAGCAGTAGCCGGGACAGATACTATGGCTACACCTTC	CASSSRDRYYGYTF
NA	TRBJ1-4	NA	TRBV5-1	TGCGCCAGCAGCCCGGAGCTCACAGTGGGGGAAAAACTGTTTTTT	CASSPELTVGEKLFF
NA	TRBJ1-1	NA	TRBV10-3	TGTGCCATCAGTAGCGCAGGGTACACTGAAGCTTTCTTT	CAISSAGYTEAFF
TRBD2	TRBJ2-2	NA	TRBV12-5	TGTGCTAGTGGTTTGTCCCTAACTAGCGGGCAAAACACCGGGGAGCTGTTTTTT	CASGLSLTSGQNTGELFF
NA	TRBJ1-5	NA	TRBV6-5	TGTGCCAGCAGTCGCGGAGAGAGCAATCAGCCCCAGCATTTT	CASSRGESNQPQHF
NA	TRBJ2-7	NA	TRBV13	TGTGCCAGCAGCTCTCCCGACAGCTACGAGCAGTACTTC	CASSSPDSYEQYF
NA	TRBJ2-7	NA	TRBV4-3	TGCGCCAGCAGCCAAGATACGGCAAGCCTCTCCTACGAGCAGTACTTC	CASSQDTASLSYEQYF
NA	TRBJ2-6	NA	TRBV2	TGTGCCAGCAGAGCCGACAGTCCTGGGGCCAACGTCCTGACTTTC	CASRADSPGANVLTF
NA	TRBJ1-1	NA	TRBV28	TGTGCCAGCCGGAGTGGGGGGAGGGACGCTTTCTTT	CASRSGGRDAFF
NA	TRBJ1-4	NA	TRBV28	TGTGCCAGCAGTTCCAACACTGAAAAACTGTTTTTT	CASSSNTEKLFF
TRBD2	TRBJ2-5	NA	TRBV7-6	TGTGCCAGCAGCTTAGCGCGGGGCGGGGGGCTTCAAGAGACCCAGTACTTC	CASSLARGGGLQETQYF
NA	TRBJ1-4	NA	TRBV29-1	TGCAGCGCATGGCGTACCGACATGGAAAAACTGTTTTTT	CSAWRTDMEKLFF
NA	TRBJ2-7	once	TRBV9	TGTGCCAGCAGCGTAGACTACTACACTGGAGAGCAGTACTTC	CASSVDYYTGEQYF
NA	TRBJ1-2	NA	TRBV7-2	TGTGCCAGCAGCCCGGGACGGGGTAAATATGGCTACACCTTC	CASSPGRGKYGYTF
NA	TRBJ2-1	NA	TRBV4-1	TGCGCCAGCAGCCAAGGGTCCCAAATCCTGGGCAATGAGCAGTTCTTC	CASSQGSQILGNEQFF
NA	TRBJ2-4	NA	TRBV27	TGTGCCAGCAGTCCTCGAGTAGGGACGTTAGCCAAAAACATTCAGTACTTC	CASSPRVGTLAKNIQYF
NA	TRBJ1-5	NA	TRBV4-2	TGTGCCAGCAGCCCAGCGGCGGCAGGGGGCAATCAGCCCCAGCATTTT	CASSPAAAGGNQPQHF
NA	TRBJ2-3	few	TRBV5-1	TGCGCCAGCAGCTTGGCCACAGATACGCAGTATTTT	CASSLATDTQYF
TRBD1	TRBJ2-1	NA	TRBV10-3	TGTGCCATCAGTGAACAGGGGTCCTACAATGAGCAGTTCTTC	CAISEQGSYNEQFF
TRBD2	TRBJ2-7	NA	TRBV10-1	TGCGCCAGCATCAGCGGGGGGAGGCTATACGAGCAGTACTTC	CASISGGRLYEQYF
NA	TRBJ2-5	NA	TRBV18	TGTGCCGGCTCACGCTCCCGACAAGAGACCCAGTACTTC	CAGSRSRQETQYF
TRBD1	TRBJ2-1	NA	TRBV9	TGTGCCAGCAGCGCAAGTGGACAGGGGGGTCTTCAAAATGAGCAGTTCTTC	CASSASGQGGLQNEQFF
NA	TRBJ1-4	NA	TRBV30	TGTGCCTGGGCGCGGCAGTTCGGTGAAAAACTGTTTTTT	CAWARQFGEKLFF
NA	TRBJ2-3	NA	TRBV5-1	TGCGCCAGCAGGCCCCTAGCGACTAGCACAGATACGCAGTATTTT	CASRPLATSTDTQYF
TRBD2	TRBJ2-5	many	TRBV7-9	TGTGCCAGCAGGTCGACTAGCGGGGGAGAGACCCAGTACTTC	CASRSTSGGETQYF
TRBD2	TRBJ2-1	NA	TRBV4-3	TGCGCCAGCAGCCAAACTAGCGGGAACTACAATGAGCAGTTCTTC	CASSQTSGNYNEQFF
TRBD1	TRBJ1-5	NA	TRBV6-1	TGTGCCAGCAGGGGGACAGGGGGCGATCAGCCCCAGCATTTT	CASRGTGGDQPQHF
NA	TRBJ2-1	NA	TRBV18	TGTGCCAGCTCTACCGGGGGCGGGAGATACAATGAGCAGTTCTTC	CASSTGGGRYNEQFF
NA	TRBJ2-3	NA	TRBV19	TGTGCCAGTAGTACCCTCTCGCGGGTTTGGGGCACAGATACGCAGTATTTT	CASSTLSRVWGTDTQYF
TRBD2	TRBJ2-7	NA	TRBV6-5	TGTGCCACCGAAAGCGGGAGTTATGTCTACGAGCAGTACTTC	CATESGSYVYEQYF
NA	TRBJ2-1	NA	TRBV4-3	TGCGCCAGCAGCCCAAGACACGACTCCTACAATGAGCAGTTCTTC	CASSPRHDSYNEQFF
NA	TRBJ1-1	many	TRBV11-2	TGTGCCAGCAGCGCGATAAAAAAGCCGACTGAAGCTTTCTTT	CASSAIKKPTEAFF
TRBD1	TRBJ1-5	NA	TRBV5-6	TGTGCCAGCAGCCCACGGGGACAGCAAAATCAGCCCCAGCATTTT	CASSPRGQQNQPQHF
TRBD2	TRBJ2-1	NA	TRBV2	TGTGCCAGCAGTGCGGGACTAGCGGGAACCAATGAGCAGTTCTTC	CASSAGLAGTNEQFF
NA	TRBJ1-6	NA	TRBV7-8	TGTGCCAGCAGCTTCCGGGATCCCTCCCCCAATTCACCCCTCCACTTT	CASSFRDPSPNSPLHF
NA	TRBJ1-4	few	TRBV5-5	TGTGCCAGCAGCTTTGTTCAGGGGCGCTTTGAAAAACTGTTTTTT	CASSFVQGRFEKLFF